This is a list of T cell receptor beta chains from one sample in a study of T cell changes during pregnancy in multiple sclerosis. Here immunoSEQ multiplex PCR was the method, and the copy in TCRdb shows in-frame clones only, minus some. Among 67,000 or so clones listed, 80% to 95% were seen once. The sample in question was CD8+ T cells from peripheral blood mononuclear cells, obtained in the third trimester of pregnancy. These receptor sequences come from a female donor in good health, enrolled as a control in a pregnancy study. The conserved cysteine and the conserved F or W are not part of the CDR3 here.

>TRBV29-1|TRBJ1-1
SVEGMGAVDTEAF
>TRBV6-5|TRBJ2-7
ASSYGAGDDYEQY
>TRBV5-1|TRBJ1-1
ASSLSGETEAF
>TRBV27|TRBJ2-1
ASSIRTSAYNEQF
>TRBV30|TRBJ1-5
AWSDGAGIYNQPQH
>TRBV13|TRBJ1-1
ASSLGPGNEAF
>TRBV6-6|TRBJ1-1
ASTLGQGKTEAF
>TRBV2|TRBJ2-5
ASSARTDLPETQY
>TRBV4-3|TRBJ1-6
ASSQDGDRGLSPLH
>TRBV27|TRBJ2-7
ASGTASRGYEQY
>TRBV7-9|TRBJ2-7
ASSLSGSPYEQY
>TRBV6-1|TRBJ2-3
ASSEALAGSTDTQY
>TRBV4-3|TRBJ2-6
ASSQGTSGANVLT
>TRBV6-1|TRBJ2-1
ASSEAGGPWPGLGEQF
>TRBV4-1|TRBJ1-2
ASSHGGRRPESGYT
>TRBV7-2|TRBJ1-4
ASSLVGGPANEKLF
>TRBV2|TRBJ1-5
ASSEAAVHQPQH
>TRBV9|TRBJ1-1
ASSVATVTEAF
>TRBV6-6|TRBJ1-5
ASSYKDRESNQPQH
>TRBV11-2|TRBJ2-3
ASSPRRADTQY
>TRBV7-2|TRBJ2-1
ASSLAERAYNEQF
>TRBV5-4|TRBJ2-7
ASRAGLIHEQY
>TRBV7-9|TRBJ2-1
ASDFRGGSYNEQF
>TRBV27|TRBJ2-5
ASSSLAGLMETQY
>TRBV9|TRBJ2-5
ASSGRSAGEKTQY
>TRBV7-2|TRBJ1-1
ASSLGTGVMTEAF
>TRBV9|TRBJ1-2
ASSTRTGNYGYT
>TRBV27|TRBJ2-3
ASIGPMTDTQY
>TRBV27|TRBJ2-1
ASRTGGNYNEQF
>TRBV9|TRBJ2-7
ASSVGWTGNGEQY
>TRBV6-5|TRBJ2-1
ASGGTGSSYNEQF
>TRBV5-4|TRBJ1-2
ASSLLLGRGFYGYT
>TRBV4-1|TRBJ1-1
ASSQSKGVQNTEAF
>TRBV27|TRBJ2-1
ASSPRGGSSYNEQF
>TRBV5-8|TRBJ1-1
ASSLYLRDRAAEAF
>TRBV4-3|TRBJ1-2
ASSQVRGDRDGYT
>TRBV15|TRBJ2-2
ATSRQGEGTGELF
>TRBV2|TRBJ2-3
ATPPSGATDTQY
>TRBV6-5|TRBJ1-2
ASSYSNDRQDGYT
>TRBV7-8|TRBJ2-3
ASSFPLGGGPSSTDTQY